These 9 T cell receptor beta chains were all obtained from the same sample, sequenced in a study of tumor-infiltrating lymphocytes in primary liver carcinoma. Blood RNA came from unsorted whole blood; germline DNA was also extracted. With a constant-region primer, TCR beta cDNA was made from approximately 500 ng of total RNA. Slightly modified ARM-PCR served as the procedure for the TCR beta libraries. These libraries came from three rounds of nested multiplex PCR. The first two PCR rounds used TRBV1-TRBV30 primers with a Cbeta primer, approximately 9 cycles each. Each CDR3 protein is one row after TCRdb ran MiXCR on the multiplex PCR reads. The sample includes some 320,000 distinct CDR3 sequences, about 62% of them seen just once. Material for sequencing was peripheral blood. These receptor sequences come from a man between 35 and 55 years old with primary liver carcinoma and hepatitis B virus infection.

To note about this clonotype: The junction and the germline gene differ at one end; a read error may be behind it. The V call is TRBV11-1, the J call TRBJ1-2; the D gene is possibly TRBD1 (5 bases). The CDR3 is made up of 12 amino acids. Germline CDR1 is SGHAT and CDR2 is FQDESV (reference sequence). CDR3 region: CASPWGRYGYTF. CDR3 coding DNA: TGTGCCAGTCCATGGGGCCGCTATGGTTACACCTTC.

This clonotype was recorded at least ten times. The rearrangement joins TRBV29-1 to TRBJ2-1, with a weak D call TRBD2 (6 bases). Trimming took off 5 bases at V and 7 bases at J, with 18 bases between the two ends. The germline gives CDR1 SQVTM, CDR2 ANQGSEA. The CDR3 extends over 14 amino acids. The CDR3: CSVCAGTAQNEQFF. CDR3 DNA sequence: TGCAGCGTTTGTGCGGGGACCGCACAAAATGAGCAGTTCTTC.

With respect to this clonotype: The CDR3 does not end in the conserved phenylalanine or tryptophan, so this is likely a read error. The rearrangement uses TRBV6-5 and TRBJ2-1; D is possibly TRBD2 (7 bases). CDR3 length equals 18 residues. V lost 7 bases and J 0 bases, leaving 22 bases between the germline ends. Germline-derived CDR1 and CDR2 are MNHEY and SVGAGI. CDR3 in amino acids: CASTSQGGASASYNEQFS. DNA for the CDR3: TGTGCCAGCACCTCACAGGGAGGGGCTAGCGCCTCCTACAATGAGCAGTTCTCC.

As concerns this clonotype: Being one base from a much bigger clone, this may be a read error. The CDR3 nucleotides read TGTGACAGCAGTTTGGGACTAGCGGGAGGGGAGACCCAGTACTTC. Encoded protein: CDSSLGLAGGETQYF. The chain employs TRBV6-5 and TRBJ2-5, with 16 bases fitting TRBD2. The CDR3 sequence is 15 residues long. Germline CDR1 and CDR2: MNHEY and SVGAGI.

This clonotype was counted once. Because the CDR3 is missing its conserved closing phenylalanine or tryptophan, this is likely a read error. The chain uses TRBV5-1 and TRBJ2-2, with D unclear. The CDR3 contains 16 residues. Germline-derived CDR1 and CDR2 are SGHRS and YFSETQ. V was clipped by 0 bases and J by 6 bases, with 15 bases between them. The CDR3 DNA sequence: TGCGCCAGCAGCTTGGTGGTCGGTCTAGGCGCCGGGGAGCTGTTTTCT. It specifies CASSLVVGLGAGELFS.

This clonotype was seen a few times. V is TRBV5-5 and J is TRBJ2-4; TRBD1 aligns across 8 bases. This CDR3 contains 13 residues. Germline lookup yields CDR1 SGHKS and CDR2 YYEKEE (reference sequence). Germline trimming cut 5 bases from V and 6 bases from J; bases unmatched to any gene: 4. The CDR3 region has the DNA TGTGCCAGCAGAAGGGACAGGAGAAACATTCAGTACTTC. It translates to CASRRDRRNIQYF. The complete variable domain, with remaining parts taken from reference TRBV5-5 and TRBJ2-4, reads DAGVTQSPTHLIKTRGQQVTLRCSPISGHKSVSWYQQVLGQGPQFIFQYYEKEERGRGNFPDRFSARQFPNYSSELNVNALLLGDSALYLCASRRDRRNIQYFGAGTRLSVL.

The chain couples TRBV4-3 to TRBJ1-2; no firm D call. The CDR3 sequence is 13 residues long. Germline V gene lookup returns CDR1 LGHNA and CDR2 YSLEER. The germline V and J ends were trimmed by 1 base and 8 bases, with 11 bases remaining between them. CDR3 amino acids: CASSQAEGRGYTF. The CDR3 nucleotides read TGCGCCAGCAGCCAAGCCGAGGGAAGAGGCTACACCTTC.

CDR3 loop: CAISSRPASYEQYF. The CDR3 DNA follows: TGTGCCATCAGTTCGAGACCAGCTTCCTACGAGCAGTACTTC. V gene TRBV10-3 combines with J gene TRBJ2-7; D ambiguous. V was cut by 5 bases and J by 1 base, with 12 bases left in between. Germline CDR1 reads ENHRY; CDR2 reads SYGVKD. This CDR3 spans 14 amino acids.

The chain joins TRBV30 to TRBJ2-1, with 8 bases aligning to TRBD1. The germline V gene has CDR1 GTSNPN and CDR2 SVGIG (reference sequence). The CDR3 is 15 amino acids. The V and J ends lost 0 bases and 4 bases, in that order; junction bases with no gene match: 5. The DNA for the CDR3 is TGTGCCTGGAGTGTACAGGGGGAGAATTACAATGAGCAGTTCTTC. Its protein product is CAWSVQGENYNEQFF.